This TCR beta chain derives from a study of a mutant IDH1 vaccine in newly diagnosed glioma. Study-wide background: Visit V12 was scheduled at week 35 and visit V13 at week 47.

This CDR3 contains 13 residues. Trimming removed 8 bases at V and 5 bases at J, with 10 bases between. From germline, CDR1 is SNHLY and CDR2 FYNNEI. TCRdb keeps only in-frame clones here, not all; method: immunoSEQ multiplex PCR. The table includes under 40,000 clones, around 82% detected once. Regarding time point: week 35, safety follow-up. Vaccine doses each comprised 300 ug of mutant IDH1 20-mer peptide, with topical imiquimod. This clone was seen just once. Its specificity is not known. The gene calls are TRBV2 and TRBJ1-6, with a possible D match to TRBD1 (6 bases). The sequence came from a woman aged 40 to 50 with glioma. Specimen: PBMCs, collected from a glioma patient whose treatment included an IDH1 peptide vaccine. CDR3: CASRTDNNSPLHF. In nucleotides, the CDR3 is TGTGCCAGCCGGACAGATAATAATTCACCCCTCCACTTT.